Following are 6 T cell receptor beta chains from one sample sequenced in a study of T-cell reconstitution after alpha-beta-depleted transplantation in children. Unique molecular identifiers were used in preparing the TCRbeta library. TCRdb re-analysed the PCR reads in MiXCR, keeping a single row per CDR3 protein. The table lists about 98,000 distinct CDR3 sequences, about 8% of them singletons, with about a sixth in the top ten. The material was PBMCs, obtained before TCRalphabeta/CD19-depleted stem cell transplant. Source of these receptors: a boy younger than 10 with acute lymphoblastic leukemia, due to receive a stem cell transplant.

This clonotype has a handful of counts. The CDR3 DNA reads TGCGCCAGCAGTGAGTCGATGTGGAGCGGGGGGGCCCTCACAGATACGCAGTATTTT. This sequence encodes CASSESMWSGGALTDTQYF. The V gene is TRBV10-2, the J gene TRBJ2-3; 10 bases align to TRBD2. Germline trimming cut 0 bases from V and 2 bases from J; bases unmatched to any gene: 11. This CDR3 contains 19 residues. The germline gives CDR1 WSHSY, CDR2 SAAADI.

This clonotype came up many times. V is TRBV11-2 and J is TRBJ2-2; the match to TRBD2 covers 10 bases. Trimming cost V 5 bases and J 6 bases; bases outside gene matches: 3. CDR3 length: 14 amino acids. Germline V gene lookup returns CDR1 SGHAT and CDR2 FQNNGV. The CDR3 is CASSASGGPGELFF. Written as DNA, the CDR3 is TGTGCCAGCAGCGCTAGCGGGGGACCCGGGGAGCTGTTTTTT.

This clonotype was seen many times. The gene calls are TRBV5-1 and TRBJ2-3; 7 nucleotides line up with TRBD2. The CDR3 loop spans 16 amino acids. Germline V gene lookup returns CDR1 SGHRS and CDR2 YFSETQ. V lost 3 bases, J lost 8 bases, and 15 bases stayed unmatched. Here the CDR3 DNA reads TGCGCCAGCAGCTCGGGAGCTAGCGGCGCACGTGGTACGCAGTATTTT. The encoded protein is CASSSGASGARGTQYF.

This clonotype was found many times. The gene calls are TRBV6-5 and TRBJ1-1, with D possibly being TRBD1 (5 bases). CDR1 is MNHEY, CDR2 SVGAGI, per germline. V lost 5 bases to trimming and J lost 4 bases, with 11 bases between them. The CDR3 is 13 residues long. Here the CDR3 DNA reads TGTGCCAGCAGTAACGGGGGGACCACTGAAGCTTTCTTT. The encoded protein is CASSNGGTTEAFF.

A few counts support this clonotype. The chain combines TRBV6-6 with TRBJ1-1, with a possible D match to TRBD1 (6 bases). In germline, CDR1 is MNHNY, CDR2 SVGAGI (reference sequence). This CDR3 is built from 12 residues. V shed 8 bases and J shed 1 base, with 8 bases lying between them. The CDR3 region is CASGGQNTEAFF. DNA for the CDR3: TGTGCCAGCGGGGGACAGAACACTGAAGCTTTCTTT.

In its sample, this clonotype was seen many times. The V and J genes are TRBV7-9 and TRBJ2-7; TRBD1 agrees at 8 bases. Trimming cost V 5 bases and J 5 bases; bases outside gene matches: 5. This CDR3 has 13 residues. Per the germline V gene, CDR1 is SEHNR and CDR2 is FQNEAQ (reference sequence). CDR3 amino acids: CASSRAGGDEQYF. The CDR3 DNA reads TGTGCCAGCAGCAGAGCAGGGGGCGACGAGCAGTACTTC. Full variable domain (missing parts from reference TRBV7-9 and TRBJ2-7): DTGVSQNPRHKITKRGQNVTFRCDPISEHNRLYWYRQTLGQGPEFLTYFQNEAQLEKSRLLSDRFSAERPKGSFSTLEIQRTEQGDSAMYLCASSRAGGDEQYFGPGTRLTVT.